This T cell receptor (beta chain) was sequenced for a study of cytomegalovirus exposure and HLA in healthy donors. Regarding the study as a whole: The authors later found HLA-associated TCR beta chains more clonally expanded than equally common others. DRB1 had the most TCR associations and HLA-C the fewest, a later analysis found, with rates varying by HLA locus.

V gave up 2 bases and J gave up 3 bases; unmatched junction bases: 5. Germline-derived CDR1 and CDR2 are MNHEY and SVGAGI. CDR3 length: 15 residues. A remark on this clone: Its antigen is not known.

Amplification used 60 Vbeta primers and 13 Jbeta primers. Data came from immunoSEQ multiplex PCR; TCRdb stores just in-frame clones and leaves some out. The repertoire includes more than 150,000 clones, approximately 81% of them detected once, and about 0.39% sits in the top ten. This sequence was found in a boy between 2 and 10 years old in good health and CMV-seronegative. What was sequenced was PBMCs. V and J are TRBV6-5 and TRBJ1-1; 8 nucleotides line up with TRBD1. The CDR3 here is CASSYGTGRHTEAFF. CDR3 nucleotides: TGTGCCAGCAGTTACGGGACAGGCAGGCACACTGAAGCTTTCTTT.